Listed here are 11 T cell receptor beta chains from one sample, sequenced in a study of siplizumab effects on memory and regulatory T cells. Assay used: immunoSEQ multiplex PCR; TCRdb lists only in-frame clones, some missing. The sample has approximately 75,000 clones, around 93% seen once; the top ten hold roughly 5%. Source material: CD8+ T cells sorted from blood. These receptors all come from a human donor in good health.

V usage is TRBV19 and J usage is TRBJ1-1, with D unclear. The germline V gene encodes CDR1 LNHDA and CDR2 SQIVND (reference sequence). Between the trimmed V and J ends, which lost 3 bases and 0 bases, there was a span of 8 bases. The CDR3 loop spans 14 amino acids. The CDR3 DNA sequence: TGTGCCAGTAGTATTGACACCATGAACACTGAAGCTTTCTTT. Amino acids: CASSIDTMNTEAFF.

The CDR3 sequence: CASSSEYQETQYF. CDR3 in DNA: TGTGCCAGCAGCTCGGAGTACCAAGAGACCCAGTACTTC. This chain links TRBV7-6 with TRBJ2-5; D is ambiguous. The CDR3 covers 13 residues. The germline V gene has CDR1 SGHVS and CDR2 FNYEAQ. Between the trimmed V and J ends, which lost 4 bases and 0 bases, there was a span of 6 bases.

This clone was found once. The CDR3 is CASSTGTGVTEAFF. CDR3 in DNA: TGTGCCAGTAGTACCGGGACAGGGGTCACTGAAGCTTTCTTT. This chain uses TRBV19 with TRBJ1-1; 10 bases line up with TRBD1. The CDR3 extends over 14 amino acids. The germline gives CDR1 LNHDA, CDR2 SQIVND (reference sequence). V trimming: 4 bases; J trimming: 4 bases; junction bases outside the gene matches: 3.

The rearrangement links TRBV7-9 to TRBJ1-1; D is unclear. This CDR3 has 12 amino acids. The V gene lost 3 bases and the J gene lost 5 bases, with 7 bases spanning the gap. Germline CDR1 reads SEHNR; CDR2 reads FQNEAQ (reference sequence). The CDR3 sequence: CASSLAETEAFF. The DNA for the CDR3 is TGTGCCAGCAGCTTGGCGGAGACTGAAGCTTTCTTT.

The rearrangement joins TRBV15 to TRBJ2-1; TRBD1 matches at 7 bases. Germline trimming cut 5 bases from V and 5 bases from J; bases unmatched to any gene: 3. The CDR3 spans 13 residues. Germline-derived CDR1 and CDR2 are LNHNV and YYDKDF (reference sequence). The CDR3 loop is CATSRGQHNEQFF. In DNA, the CDR3 is TGTGCCACCAGCCGGGGACAGCACAATGAGCAGTTCTTC.

This clone was observed a single time. The sample carries other DNA sequences with the same CDR3. The V gene is TRBV11-2, the J gene TRBJ1-1; D uncertain. Germline assignment: CDR1 SGHAT and CDR2 FQNNGV. The CDR3 runs 13 residues. V was trimmed by 1 base and J by 1 base, leaving 4 bases between them. In nucleotides, the CDR3 is TGTGCCAGCAGCTTAGGCGGGAACACTGAAGCTTTCTTT. It is translated as CASSLGGNTEAFF.

The chain joins TRBV9 to TRBJ2-1; no firm D call. The CDR3 sequence is 13 residues long. The germline V gene encodes CDR1 SGDLS and CDR2 YYNGEE. V lost 3 bases and J lost 7, with 11 bases in between. As DNA, the CDR3 is TGTGCCAGCAGCGGGCATTTCGAAAATGAGCAGTTCTTC. Protein product: CASSGHFENEQFF. Looking up the rest from reference TRBV9 and TRBJ2-1 gives the full variable domain: DSGVTQTPKHLITATGQRVTLRCSPRSGDLSVYWYQQSLDQGLQFLIQYYNGEERAKGNILERFSAQQFPDLHSELNLSSLELGDSALYFCASSGHFENEQFFGPGTRLTVL.

The chain combines TRBV18 with TRBJ1-1; no reliable D call. The CDR3 is 14 amino acids. CDR1 KGHSH and CDR2 LQKENI come from the germline V gene. V was clipped by 2 bases and J by 4 bases, with 11 bases between them. The CDR3 region is CASSPNRVSTEAFF. The DNA for the CDR3 is TGTGCCAGCTCACCAAATAGGGTTAGCACTGAAGCTTTCTTT.

The J gene is TRBJ2-1, the V gene TRBV9, with 7 bases matching TRBD2. J lost 7 bases, V lost 1 base, and 5 bases had no gene match. CDR3 length: 14 residues. Germline CDR1 reads SGDLS; CDR2 reads YYNGEE. The DNA of the CDR3 is TGTGCCAGCAGCGTAACGGGGGGTTTGAATGAGCAGTTCTTC. Amino acid sequence: CASSVTGGLNEQFF.

This chain connects TRBV6-4 to TRBJ2-1; D may be TRBD1 (6 bases). The CDR3 loop spans 13 amino acids. Between the trimmed V and J ends, which lost 6 bases and 10 bases, there was a span of 16 bases. Per germline, CDR1 MRHNA and CDR2 SNTAGT. The CDR3 DNA reads TGTGCCAGCAGCCCGTGGACGGACAGCGAGCAGTTCTTC. It encodes CASSPWTDSEQFF.

The chain recombines TRBV13 with TRBJ2-3, with 9 positions matching TRBD2. The ends lost 7 bases at V and 5 bases at J; junction bases unmatched: 7. The CDR3 length is 14 residues. Per germline, CDR1 PRHDT and CDR2 FYEKMQ (reference sequence). Here the CDR3 reads CASTGGGAGDTQYF. The CDR3 DNA sequence: TGTGCCAGCACAGGCGGGGGGGCAGGAGATACGCAGTATTTT.